Presented here are 21 T cell receptor beta chains from one specimen sequenced in a study of response to subunit inactivated influenza vaccine (dated by TCRdb to 2016 to 2019). The library was made by RT-PCR. This sample was sequenced with an Illumina HiSeq 2500. Starting from the raw public reads, TCRdb applied fastp trimming at Q25, assembled clones with MiXCR and retained in-frame beta chains. Each CDR3 protein appears once, grouped with its most common genes and DNA. The sample table shows some 600,000 distinct CDR3 sequences, and roughly 15% are seen once. Approximately 7.6% of the sample lies in the top ten. The sample in question was PBMCs from blood, obtained around 15 days before vaccination. These TCRs come from a man in his forties or fifties who received an inactivated influenza vaccine. Donor details come from another sample of the same person, matched by shared clones.

The table lists this clonotype with a few counts. V and J are TRBV3-1 and TRBJ2-7; 9 bases fit TRBD2. The CDR3 loop spans 17 amino acids. Germline-derived CDR1 and CDR2 are LGHDT and YNNKEL (reference sequence). The V segment lost 2 bases and the J segment 5 bases; nucleotides outside the gene matches: 13. The CDR3 nucleotides are TGTGCCAGCAGCCAAACTGTGAAATTAGCGGGAGACCACGAGCAGTACTTC. Translation gives CASSQTVKLAGDHEQYF.

This clonotype was seen a few times. The V gene is TRBV5-1, the J gene TRBJ1-2; D unresolved. The CDR3 contains 13 residues. The V end was cut by 4 bases, the J end by 2 bases, with 9 bases between. CDR1 SGHRS and CDR2 YFSETQ come from the germline V gene. CDR3 sequence: CASSRSLNYGYTF. The CDR3, as DNA: TGCGCCAGCAGCCGGTCTCTCAACTATGGCTACACCTTC.

At least ten counts were recorded for this clonotype. The gene calls are TRBV20-1 and TRBJ2-1; a possible D gene is TRBD2 (6 bases). V lost 1 base to trimming and J lost 9 bases, with 22 bases between them. This CDR3 is 16 amino acids long. Germline loops: CDR1 DFQATT, CDR2 SNEGSKA (reference sequence). CDR3 sequence (DNA): TGCAGTGCTAGAGTGGGACTCCCGCAAAACCGCGTTGAGCAGTTCTTC. Translating gives CSARVGLPQNRVEQFF.

The table lists this clonotype with a few counts. V and J are TRBV10-3 and TRBJ1-1, with D perhaps matching TRBD1 (5 bases). V lost 4 bases and J lost 0, with 18 bases in between. Germline V gives CDR1 ENHRY, CDR2 SYGVKD. This CDR3 contains 17 residues. This chain's CDR3 is CAISAFGGTFMNTEAFF. Written as DNA, the CDR3 is TGTGCCATCAGTGCATTCGGGGGGACCTTTATGAACACTGAAGCTTTCTTT.

The chain links TRBV4-3 to TRBJ2-3; 10 bases fit TRBD2. The CDR3 is 14 residues long. Germline lookup yields CDR1 LGHNA and CDR2 YSLEER. After removal of 4 bases from V and 5 bases from J, the junction contained 3 bases not matched to a gene. The CDR3 region is CASSRIAGGDTQYF. For the CDR3, the DNA is TGCGCCAGCAGCCGTATAGCGGGAGGAGATACGCAGTATTTT.

The CDR3 sequence is CASTQKTVPSEQYF. CDR3 bases: TGTGCCAGCACCCAAAAGACCGTACCGTCAGAGCAGTACTTC. The chain is built from TRBV12-3 or TRBV12-4 and TRBJ2-7; D is unresolved. Trimming left V 7 bases short and J 7 bases short, with 20 bases between. This CDR3 is 14 amino acids long.

V is TRBV12-3 or TRBV12-4 and J is TRBJ1-1, with 9 bases identical to TRBD1. This CDR3 has 14 residues. The J segment lost 8 bases and the V segment lost 4 bases, leaving 8 bases of the junction unmatched. The DNA of the CDR3 is TGTGCCAGCAGTTCGGGGACAGGGTCGACCGAAGCTTTCTTT. Amino acid sequence: CASSSGTGSTEAFF.

V usage is TRBV20-1 and J usage is TRBJ2-1, with D possibly being TRBD2 (6 bases). Germline CDR1 and CDR2: DFQATT and SNEGSKA (reference sequence). The ends were cut back, 3 bases at V and 5 bases at J, with 14 bases in the middle. This CDR3 region has 14 residues. The CDR3 DNA is TGCAGTGCTAGCAGGGACTGGAAAAACAATGAGCAGTTCTTC. Translated: CSASRDWKNNEQFF.

This clonotype was counted between two and nine times. The chain combines TRBV20-1 with TRBJ2-1; TRBD1 agrees at 9 bases. This CDR3 region has 13 residues. V lost 4 bases and J lost 5; bases outside the gene matches: 3. Germline V gene data show CDR1 as DFQATT and CDR2 as SNEGSKA (reference sequence). The CDR3 loop reads CSANRGPNNEQFF. The DNA of the CDR3 is TGCAGTGCTAACAGGGGGCCGAACAATGAGCAGTTCTTC.

This clonotype was detected many times. The chain couples TRBV20-1 to TRBJ2-5, with 8 nucleotides matching TRBD1. CDR1 is DFQATT and CDR2 is SNEGSKA in the germline V gene (reference sequence). Trimming took 2 bases from V and 2 from J; bases not matched to a gene: 10. The CDR3 sequence is 16 residues long. CDR3 loop: CSARPQQGAVQETQYF. CDR3 bases: TGCAGTGCTAGACCTCAGCAGGGGGCGGTACAAGAGACCCAGTACTTC.

This clonotype was recorded a few times. The J gene is TRBJ2-2, the V gene TRBV30; a possible D gene is TRBD1 (6 bases). Germline lookup yields CDR1 GTSNPN and CDR2 SVGIG (reference sequence). V was trimmed by 8 bases and J by 2 bases, leaving 9 bases between them. The CDR3 length is 12 residues. The CDR3 spells CAGQPNTGELFF. The CDR3 nucleotides read TGTGCCGGACAGCCCAACACCGGGGAGCTGTTTTTT. Full variable domain (outside the CDR3, taken from reference TRBV30 and TRBJ2-2): SQTIHQWPATLVQPVGSPLSLECTVEGTSNPNLYWYRQAAGRGLQLLFYSVGIGQISSEVPQNLSASRPQDRQFILSSKKLLLSDSGFYLCAGQPNTGELFFGEGSRLTVL.

The genes are TRBV12-3 or TRBV12-4 and TRBJ1-1; no clear D. The CDR3 is made up of 13 amino acids. The V gene lost 6 bases and the J gene lost 1 base, with 9 bases spanning the gap. CDR3 amino acids: CASRSTENTEAFF. The CDR3 nucleotides read TGTGCCAGCAGATCGACGGAGAACACTGAAGCTTTCTTT.

V gene TRBV13 combines with J gene TRBJ2-7; 7 nucleotides align to TRBD2. The CDR3 is 15 residues long. Germline V gene sequence: CDR1 PRHDT, CDR2 FYEKMQ (reference sequence). V lost 5 bases to trimming and J lost 2 bases; unmatched junction nucleotides: 9. This chain's CDR3 is CASSPLGSGTYEQYF. CDR3 bases: TGTGCCAGCAGCCCCCTGGGGAGCGGGACCTACGAGCAGTACTTC.

The V call is TRBV27, the J call TRBJ2-7, with 13 nucleotides matching TRBD2. This CDR3 has 15 amino acids. The ends lost 5 bases at V and 6 bases at J; junction bases unmatched: 7. Germline assignment: CDR1 MNHEY and CDR2 SMNVEV (reference sequence). The CDR3 nucleotides read TGTGCCAGCAGTCCGCGGACTAGCGGGAGCGTCGAGCAGTACTTC. Translating it yields CASSPRTSGSVEQYF.

V is TRBV15 and J is TRBJ2-5; D not certain. The CDR3 has 15 residues. Trimming took off 1 base at V and 1 base at J, with 10 bases between the two ends. Germline V gives CDR1 LNHNV, CDR2 YYDKDF (reference sequence). CDR3: CATSRAGSPQETQYF. The CDR3 bases are TGTGCCACCAGCAGAGCGGGCAGCCCCCAAGAGACCCAGTACTTC.

The CDR3 protein is CASSSNPGQGPYEQYF. The CDR3 DNA follows: TGTGCCAGCAGCTCTAATCCGGGACAGGGTCCCTACGAGCAGTACTTC. The chain couples TRBV7-9 to TRBJ2-7; TRBD1 matches at 9 bases. The V gene's germline CDR1 is SEHNR and CDR2 FQNEAQ (reference sequence). Trimming took 4 bases from V and 2 from J; bases not matched to a gene: 9. The CDR3 consists of 16 residues. Combining the CDR3 with reference TRBV7-9 and TRBJ2-7 gives the whole variable domain DTGVSQNPRHKITKRGQNVTFRCDPISEHNRLYWYRQTLGQGPEFLTYFQNEAQLEKSRLLSDRFSAERPKGSFSTLEIQRTEQGDSAMYLCASSSNPGQGPYEQYFGPGTRLTVT.

This clonotype was seen at least ten times. The chain has TRBV3-1 and TRBJ2-4; D gene unclear. Germline V gene sequence: CDR1 LGHDT, CDR2 YNNKEL (reference sequence). This CDR3 region has 14 residues. Trimming shortened V by 3 bases and J by 9 bases, and 15 bases separated the two germline ends. The CDR3 loop is CASSQTVSIGIQYF. The DNA for the CDR3 is TGTGCCAGCAGCCAGACGGTGTCGATAGGCATTCAGTACTTC.

V and J are TRBV7-9 and TRBJ2-7; tentatively, D is TRBD1 (6 bases). Deletions cut 1 base from V and 7 bases from J, with 17 bases between. The CDR3 is 15 amino acids. Germline CDR1 is SEHNR and CDR2 is FQNEAQ (reference sequence). The CDR3 sequence is CASSLGDTLGREQYF. The CDR3 nucleotides read TGTGCCAGCAGCTTAGGGGACACCCTGGGGAGAGAGCAGTACTTC.

The chain employs TRBV11-2 and TRBJ2-4, with 7 bases matching TRBD2. CDR1 and CDR2 from the germline V gene are SGHAT and FQNNGV. Trimming took 0 bases from V and 6 from J; bases not matched to a gene: 5. The CDR3 loop spans 15 amino acids. The CDR3 reads CASSLDPGGPNIQYF. In DNA form, the CDR3 reads TGTGCCAGCAGCTTAGATCCGGGAGGTCCAAACATTCAGTACTTC. Drawing the rest from reference TRBV11-2 and TRBJ2-4, the complete variable domain is EAGVAQSPRYKIIEKRQSVAFWCNPISGHATLYWYQQILGQGPKLLIQFQNNGVVDDSQLPKDRFSAERLKGVDSTLKIQPAKLEDSAVYLCASSLDPGGPNIQYFGAGTRLSVL.

This clonotype turned up a few times. The V gene is TRBV29-1, the J gene TRBJ2-3, with TRBD2 matching 11 bases. Germline trimming cut 7 bases from V and 0 bases from J; bases unmatched to any gene: 3. CDR3 length equals 14 residues. In germline, CDR1 is SQVTM, CDR2 ANQGSEA. CDR3 sequence (DNA): TGCAGCGGGCGACTAGCGGGGAGCACAGATACGCAGTATTTT. It specifies CSGRLAGSTDTQYF.

The table lists this clonotype with a few counts. The J gene is TRBJ2-3, the V gene TRBV7-9; a possible D gene is TRBD2 (5 bases). The germline V and J ends were trimmed by 3 bases and 2 bases, with 15 bases remaining between them. The CDR3 consists of 16 residues. Germline loops: CDR1 SEHNR, CDR2 FQNEAQ (reference sequence). The CDR3 coding sequence is TGTGCCAGCAGCTTGTGGGTAGCCGGGAACACAGATACGCAGTATTTT. Its translation is CASSLWVAGNTDTQYF.